This T cell receptor beta chain derives from a study of T cells in localized non-small cell lung cancer. This clone appeared once. The CDR3 covers 16 residues. V gave up 4 bases and J gave up 0 bases; unmatched junction bases: 5. Germline lookup yields CDR1 MNHEY and CDR2 SMNVEV (reference sequence). Repertoires were generated with immunoSEQ multiplex PCR, while TCRdb's copy carries only in-frame clones and drops some. The sample contains 20,000 to 30,000 clones, approximately 90% of which appear only once. The starting material was peripheral blood, obtained before any cancer treatment. The receptor was derived from a female donor over 55 with stage II squamous cell lung carcinoma. The J gene is TRBJ2-1, the V gene TRBV27; the match to TRBD1 covers 8 bases. For the CDR3, the DNA is TGTGCCAGCAGTTCAGCAGGGGGCTTCTCCTACAATGAGCAGTTCTTC. It encodes CASSSAGGFSYNEQFF.